This T cell receptor beta chain was recovered during a study of T cells after posttransplantation cyclophosphamide. TCRdb's copy holds only in-frame clones and misses some; the assay was immunoSEQ multiplex PCR. Found here are tens of thousands of clones, roughly 67% of them singletons; the top ten hold about 0.71%. The sample holds a few counts of this clone. No antigen is known for it. Study-level points and caveats: Blood and skin or GI T cell repertoires showed limited TRB overlap. Later post-transplant blood repertoires were often dominated by donor CD8+ memory clones. TRB clonality was highly associated with recipient CMV seropositivity and reactivation.

CDR3 size: 13 residues. Germline V gene sequence: CDR1 ENHRY, CDR2 SYGVKD. Trimming took 9 bases from V and 3 from J; bases not matched to a gene: 7. This TCR derives from an older woman in good health, CMV-negative, and a related stem cell transplant donor. The chain links TRBV10-3 to TRBJ2-7; 8 bases are a match to TRBD1. The sequencing input was memory CD4+ T cells sorted from PBMCs. For the CDR3, the DNA is TGTGCCATAAAGACAGGGGAGGACTACGAGCAGTACTTC. The encoded protein is CAIKTGEDYEQYF.